A selection of T cell receptor beta chains follows, all from one sample in a study of read filtering for tumor transcriptome and immune sequencing. TCRdb reanalysed the reads using MiXCR and keeps one entry per CDR3 protein. Here the sample spans around 40,000 distinct CDR3 sequences, approximately 15% being singletons. The material sequenced was a population of CD138-negative cells sorted from bone marrow. The source is a donor at least 40 years old with multiple myeloma. CDR3s include the opening cysteine and the closing phenylalanine or tryptophan.

v_call	cdr3_aa
TRBV2	CASSLLAGGYDEQFF
TRBV12-3/TRBV12-4	CASSLLGPSYNEQFF
TRBV4-2	CASSQVGGSDTDTQYF
TRBV20-1	CSANRTPGQGRSYEQYF
TRBV2	CATKRGHEQFF
TRBV19	CASSIAGGSYEQYF
TRBV29-1	CSVARTGVTGELFF
TRBV3-1	CASSRGGQGGGYTF
TRBV7-2	CASIGGNTGELFF
TRBV6-5	CASSYVGGLEYEQYF
TRBV4-1	CASAKDRGGSPLHF
TRBV7-2	CASRRAGAYNEQFF
TRBV7-8	CASSRTSGSGETQYF
TRBV5-1	CASREGFLGASANEKLFF
TRBV7-2	CASSRAGGPGGEQYF
TRBV5-1	CASSRGQGAASRTEAFF
TRBV7-2	CASSLATDTQYF
TRBV12-3/TRBV12-4	CASRRGRRETQYF
TRBV13	CASSLEGGETQYF
TRBV20-1	CSARDKVTGYEQYF
TRBV19	CASGEVAAYNEQFF
TRBV29-1	CSVEDYLGLPGANVLTF
TRBV10-3	CAISESTLNTEAFF
TRBV7-9	CASSLDEGYRYGYTF
TRBV7-2	CASSLGGGLETQYF
TRBV5-1	CASSFNRETNYGYTF
TRBV30	CAWSVGYMNTEAFF
TRBV20-1	CSARQGAGGLADSSYNEQFF
TRBV6-2/TRBV6-3	CASSWRLAGGKTGELFF
TRBV6-5	CASSYSGARGNYGYTF
TRBV6-1	CASSDLAGANTGELFF
TRBV7-9	CASSFGRWGEKLFF
TRBV29-1	CSVEKSGGGTGELFF
TRBV2	CASSESSSGTYEQYF
TRBV3-1	CASSQDVRAPRGTSGNTGELFF